The 7 T cell receptor beta chains listed next were all sequenced from one sample in a study of blood T cell repertoires in COVID-19. Produced via immunoSEQ multiplex PCR; TCRdb's table is partial and in-frame only. This sample yields around 170,000 clones, of which around four fifths are seen a single time; around 15% belongs to the top ten. The specimen sequenced was peripheral blood. Receptor source: a man aged 25-45 years with active or convalescent COVID-19.

The chain combines TRBV27 with TRBJ2-5; weak D call: TRBD1 (5 bases). The V end was cut by 5 bases, the J end by 5 bases, with 18 bases between. The CDR3 consists of 15 residues. CDR1 is MNHEY and CDR2 is SMNVEV in the germline V gene (reference sequence). The DNA for the CDR3 is TGTGCCAGCAGTCCCGACCTCCAGGGTCGGGAGACCCAGTACTTC. As protein: CASSPDLQGRETQYF.

The J gene is TRBJ2-7, the V gene TRBV6-5; 7 bases are a match to TRBD1. Germline V gene sequence: CDR1 MNHEY, CDR2 SVGAGI. The CDR3 extends over 15 amino acids. V lost 6 bases and J lost 7; bases outside the gene matches: 15. CDR3 sequence (DNA): TGTGCCAGCAGGCCTCCGGGACAGCGGACCGGGGAGCAGTACTTC. Translation gives CASRPPGQRTGEQYF.

The chain is built from TRBV5-1 and TRBJ2-2; D uncertain. CDR1 is SGHRS, CDR2 YFSETQ, per germline. V was clipped by 4 bases and J by 5 bases, with 18 bases between them. The CDR3 spans 16 residues. The CDR3 sequence is CASSPGSRLETGELFF. In DNA form, the CDR3 reads TGCGCCAGCAGCCCCGGCAGTCGATTGGAGACCGGGGAGCTGTTTTTT.

This clone was counted a single time. This chain connects TRBV6-5 to TRBJ2-1; D may be TRBD1 (6 bases). The CDR3 covers 15 residues. The V end was cut by 2 bases, the J end by 4 bases, with 12 bases between. CDR1 and CDR2 from the germline V gene are MNHEY and SVGAGI. Here the CDR3 DNA reads TGTGCCAGCAGTTACGGTCGACAGGCTTACAATGAGCAGTTCTTC. Protein: CASSYGRQAYNEQFF.

The genes are TRBV7-9 and TRBJ2-7, with D possibly TRBD1 on 5 matching bases. With 5 bases removed from V and 1 base from J, the gap between germline ends came to 15 bases. The CDR3 spans 15 residues. Germline CDR1 reads SEHNR; CDR2 reads FQNEAQ (reference sequence). CDR3 DNA: TGTGCCAGCAGCCCGGCCGCCAGGGAATCCTACGAGCAGTACTTC. It translates to CASSPAARESYEQYF. Combining the CDR3 with reference TRBV7-9 and TRBJ2-7 gives the whole variable domain DTGVSQNPRHKITKRGQNVTFRCDPISEHNRLYWYRQTLGQGPEFLTYFQNEAQLEKSRLLSDRFSAERPKGSFSTLEIQRTEQGDSAMYLCASSPAARESYEQYFGPGTRLTVT.

This clone has more than one count but fewer than ten. This rearrangement joins TRBV11-2 to TRBJ1-2; 7 bases fit TRBD1. V shed 4 bases and J 4 bases; nucleotides not matched to a gene: 3. The length of the CDR3 is 13 residues. Germline CDR1 SGHAT, CDR2 FQNNGV. CDR3 sequence (DNA): TGTGCCAGCAGCTCGGGACAGTTCTATGGCTACACCTTC. Protein sequence: CASSSGQFYGYTF. The whole variable domain, remainder taken from reference TRBV11-2 and TRBJ1-2, is EAGVAQSPRYKIIEKRQSVAFWCNPISGHATLYWYQQILGQGPKLLIQFQNNGVVDDSQLPKDRFSAERLKGVDSTLKIQPAKLEDSAVYLCASSSGQFYGYTFGSGTRLTVV.

Of note for this clone: Other DNA sequences in this sample translate to the same CDR3. This rearrangement joins TRBV5-1 to TRBJ1-1, with D unresolved. V lost 0 bases to trimming and J lost 3 bases, with 3 bases between them. From germline, CDR1 is SGHRS and CDR2 YFSETQ. The CDR3 has 12 amino acids. CDR3 protein: CASSLADTEAFF. In nucleotides, the CDR3 is TGCGCCAGCAGCTTGGCGGACACTGAAGCTTTCTTT.